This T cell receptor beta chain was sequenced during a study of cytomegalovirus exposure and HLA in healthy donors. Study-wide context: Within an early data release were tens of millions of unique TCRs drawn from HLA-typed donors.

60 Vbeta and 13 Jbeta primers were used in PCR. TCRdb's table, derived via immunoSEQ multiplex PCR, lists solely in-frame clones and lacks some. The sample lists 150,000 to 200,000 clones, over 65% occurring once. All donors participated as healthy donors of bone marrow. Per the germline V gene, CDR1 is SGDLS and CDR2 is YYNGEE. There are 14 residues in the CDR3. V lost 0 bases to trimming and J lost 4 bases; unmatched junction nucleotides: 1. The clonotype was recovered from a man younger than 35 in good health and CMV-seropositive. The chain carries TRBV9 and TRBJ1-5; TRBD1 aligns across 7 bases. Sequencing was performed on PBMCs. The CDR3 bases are TGTGCCAGCAGCGTAGGGGACAGTAATCAGCCCCAGCATTTT. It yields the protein CASSVGDSNQPQHF.